This TCR beta chain came from a study of blood T cell repertoires in COVID-19. Measured with immunoSEQ multiplex PCR; TCRdb has only the in-frame clones, and not every one. There are some 86,000 clones in the sample; 91% occur only once, and approximately 2.2% lies in the top ten. CDR3 length equals 18 residues. J is TRBJ2-3 and V is TRBV12-2; the table's TRBD1 call for D was not verified on the DNA. TRBV12-2 is marked as a pseudogene. This TCR was recovered from a human donor with active COVID-19. The donor label of this sample is uncertain. Sequenced: peripheral blood. CDR3 sequence reads: CASRFAAEGQGVRNTQYF. Written as DNA, the CDR3 is TGTGCAAGTCGCTTCGCCGCTGAGGGCCAGGGGGTAAGAAATACGCAGTATTTT.